This T cell receptor (beta chain) was retrieved from a study of patients and donors after allogeneic stem cell transplantation. This clonotype turned up a few times. CDR3 length: 12 amino acids. Germline V gives CDR1 SGHRS, CDR2 YFSETQ. The V gene lost 6 bases and the J gene lost 3 bases, with 9 bases spanning the gap. MiXCR, applied by TCRdb to the RT-PCR reads, yields one record per CDR3 protein. The sample shows 800,000 to 1,000,000 distinct CDR3 sequences, roughly 18% of them seen only once. This clonotype originated in a human donor who was either an allogeneic HSCT recipient or a stem cell or donor lymphocyte infusion donor (not recorded which). It is not recorded whose cells these are; they may come from a transplant donor. The specimen sequenced was blood, either unsorted or a sorted T cell fraction (not recorded which). The chain employs TRBV5-1 and TRBJ1-2; tentatively, D is TRBD1 (5 bases). Here the CDR3 reads CASTGGDYGYTF. The CDR3 region has the DNA TGCGCCAGCACCGGGGGAGACTATGGCTACACCTTC.